This record covers a single T cell receptor (beta chain). What it binds is not known. Researchers generated cDNA in eight separate reactions per sample. UMIs were attached via template switching, each with a 6-nucleotide sample barcode. TCRdb re-called the 5' RACE reads and gives one entry per CDR3 protein, without DNA. Recorded for this sample: under 150,000 distinct CDR3 sequences. This sample was taken from a study of monozygotic twins with inflammatory bowel disease. CDR1 and CDR2 from the germline V gene are SSHAT and FNYEAQ (reference sequence). The CDR3 consists of 13 residues. Study findings and constraints: Among IBD patients, TCRbeta diversity (inverse Simpson) was lower than in healthy co-twins. Varied immunosuppressive treatments among patients may have increased repertoire variability.

The specimen sequenced was blood. The clonotype was recovered from a human donor with ulcerative colitis or Crohn's disease, or a healthy co-twin of an affected twin (not recorded which). The J gene is TRBJ2-2, the V gene TRBV7-7. CDR3 loop: CASSLLNTGELFF.